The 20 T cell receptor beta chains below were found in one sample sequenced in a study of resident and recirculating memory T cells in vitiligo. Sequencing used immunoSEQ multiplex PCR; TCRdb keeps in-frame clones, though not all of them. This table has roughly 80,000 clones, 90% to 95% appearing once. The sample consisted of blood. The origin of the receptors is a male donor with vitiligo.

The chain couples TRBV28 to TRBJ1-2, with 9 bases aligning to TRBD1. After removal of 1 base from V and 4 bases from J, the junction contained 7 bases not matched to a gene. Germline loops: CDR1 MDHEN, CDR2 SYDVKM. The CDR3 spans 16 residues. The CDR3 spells CASSLFSGQGLYGYTF. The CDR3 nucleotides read TGTGCCAGCAGTTTATTCTCGGGACAGGGTCTCTATGGCTACACCTTC.

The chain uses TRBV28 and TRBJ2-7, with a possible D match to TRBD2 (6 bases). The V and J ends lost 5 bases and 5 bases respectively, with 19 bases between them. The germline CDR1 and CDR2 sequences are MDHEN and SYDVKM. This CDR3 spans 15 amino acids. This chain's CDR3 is CASSTPAPGVNEQYF. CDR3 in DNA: TGTGCCAGCAGTACCCCGGCCCCGGGGGTCAACGAGCAGTACTTC.

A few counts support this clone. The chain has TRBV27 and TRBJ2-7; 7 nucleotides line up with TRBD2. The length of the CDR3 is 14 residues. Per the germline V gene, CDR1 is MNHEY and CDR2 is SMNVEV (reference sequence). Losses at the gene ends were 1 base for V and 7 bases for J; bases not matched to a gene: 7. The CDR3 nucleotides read TGTGCCAGCAGTTTATGGGCTAGCGGAGGGGAGCAGTACTTC. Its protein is CASSLWASGGEQYF.

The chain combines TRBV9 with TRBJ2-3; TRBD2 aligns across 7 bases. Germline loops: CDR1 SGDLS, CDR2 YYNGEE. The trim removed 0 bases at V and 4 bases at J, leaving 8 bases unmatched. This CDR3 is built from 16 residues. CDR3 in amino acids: CASSVGGGGPADTQYF. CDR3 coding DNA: TGTGCCAGCAGCGTAGGCGGGGGAGGGCCGGCAGATACGCAGTATTTT.

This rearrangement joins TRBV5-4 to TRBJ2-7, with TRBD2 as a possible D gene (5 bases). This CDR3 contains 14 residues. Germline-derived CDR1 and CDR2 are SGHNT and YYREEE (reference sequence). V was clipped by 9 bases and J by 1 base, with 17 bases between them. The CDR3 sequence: CATSRGLTSYEQYF. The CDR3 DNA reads TGTGCCACCTCCCGGGGTCTAACTTCCTACGAGCAGTACTTC.

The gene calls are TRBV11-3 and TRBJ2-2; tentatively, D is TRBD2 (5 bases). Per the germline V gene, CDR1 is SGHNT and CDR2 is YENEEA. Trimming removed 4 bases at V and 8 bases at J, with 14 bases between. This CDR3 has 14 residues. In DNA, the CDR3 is TGTGCCAGCAGCTCCCGGGGTGGGCAAGGGGAGCTGTTTTTT. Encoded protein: CASSSRGGQGELFF.

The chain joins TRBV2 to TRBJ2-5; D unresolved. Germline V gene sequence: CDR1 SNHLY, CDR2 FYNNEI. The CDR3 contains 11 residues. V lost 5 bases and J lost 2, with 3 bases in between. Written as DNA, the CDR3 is TGTGCCAGCAGTTATCAAGAGACCCAGTACTTC. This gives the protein CASSYQETQYF. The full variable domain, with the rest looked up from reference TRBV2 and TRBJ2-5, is EPEVTQTPSHQVTQMGQEVILRCVPISNHLYFYWYRQILGQKVEFLVSFYNNEISEKSEIFDDQFSVERPDGSNFTLKIRSTKLEDSAMYFCASSYQETQYFGPGTRLLVL.

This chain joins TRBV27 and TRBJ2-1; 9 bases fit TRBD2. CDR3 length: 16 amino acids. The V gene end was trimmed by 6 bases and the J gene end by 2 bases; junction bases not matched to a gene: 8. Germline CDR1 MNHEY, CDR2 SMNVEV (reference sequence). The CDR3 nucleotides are TGTGCCAGCAGCCTAGGGGCGGGAGGGGCCTACAATGAGCAGTTCTTC. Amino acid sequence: CASSLGAGGAYNEQFF.

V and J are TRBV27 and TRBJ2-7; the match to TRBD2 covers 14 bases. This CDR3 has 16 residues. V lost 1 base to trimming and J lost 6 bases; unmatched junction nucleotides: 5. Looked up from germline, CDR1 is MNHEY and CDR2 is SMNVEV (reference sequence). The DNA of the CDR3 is TGTGCCAGCAGTTTATTGTGGGGACTAGCGGGAGTCGAGCAGTACTTC. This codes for CASSLLWGLAGVEQYF.

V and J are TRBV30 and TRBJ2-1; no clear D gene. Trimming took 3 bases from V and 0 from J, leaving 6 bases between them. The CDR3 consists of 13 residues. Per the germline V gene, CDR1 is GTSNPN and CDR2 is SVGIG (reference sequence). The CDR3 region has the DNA TGTGCCTGGAGGCAGGACTCCTACAATGAGCAGTTCTTC. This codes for CAWRQDSYNEQFF.

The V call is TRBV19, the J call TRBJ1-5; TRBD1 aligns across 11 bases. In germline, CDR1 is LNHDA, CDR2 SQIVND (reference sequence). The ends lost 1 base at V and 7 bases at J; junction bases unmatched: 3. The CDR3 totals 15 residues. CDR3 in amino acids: CASSIAGQGGQPQHF. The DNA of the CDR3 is TGTGCCAGTAGTATAGCGGGACAGGGGGGCCAGCCCCAGCATTTT.

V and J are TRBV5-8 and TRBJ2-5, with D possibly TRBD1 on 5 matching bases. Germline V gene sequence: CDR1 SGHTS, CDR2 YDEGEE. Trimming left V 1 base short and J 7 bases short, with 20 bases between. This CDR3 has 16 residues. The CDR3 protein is CASSLTPYLGQGTQYF. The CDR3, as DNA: TGTGCCAGCAGCTTGACCCCATACCTCGGGCAGGGGACCCAGTACTTC.

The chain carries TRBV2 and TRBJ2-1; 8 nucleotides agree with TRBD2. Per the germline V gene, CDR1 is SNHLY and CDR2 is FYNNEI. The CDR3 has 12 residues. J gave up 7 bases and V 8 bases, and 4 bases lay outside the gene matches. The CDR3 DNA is TGTGCCAGCCAACGGGAGGGGAATGAGCAGTTCTTC. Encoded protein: CASQREGNEQFF. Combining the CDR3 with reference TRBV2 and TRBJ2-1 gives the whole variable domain EPEVTQTPSHQVTQMGQEVILRCVPISNHLYFYWYRQILGQKVEFLVSFYNNEISEKSEIFDDQFSVERPDGSNFTLKIRSTKLEDSAMYFCASQREGNEQFFGPGTRLTVL.

In DNA form, the CDR3 reads TGTGCCAGCAGATGGGGGGAGGGCACTGAAGCTTTCTTT. As protein: CASRWGEGTEAFF. V is TRBV6-5 and J is TRBJ1-1; possibly TRBD1 for D (5 bases). The CDR3 contains 13 residues. Per the germline V gene, CDR1 is MNHEY and CDR2 is SVGAGI. V lost 6 bases, J lost 4 bases, and 12 bases lay in between.

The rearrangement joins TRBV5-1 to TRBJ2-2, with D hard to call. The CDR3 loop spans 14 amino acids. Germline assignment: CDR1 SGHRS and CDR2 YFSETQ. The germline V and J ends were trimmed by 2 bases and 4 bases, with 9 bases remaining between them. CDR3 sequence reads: CASSLGPGTGELFF. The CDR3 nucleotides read TGCGCCAGCAGCTTAGGCCCGGGCACCGGGGAGCTGTTTTTT.

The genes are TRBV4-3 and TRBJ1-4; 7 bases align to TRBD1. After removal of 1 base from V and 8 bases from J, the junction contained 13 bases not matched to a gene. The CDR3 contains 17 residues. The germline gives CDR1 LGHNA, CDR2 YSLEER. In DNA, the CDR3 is TGCGCCAGCAGCCAAGGGGGGCCCGGGACAGAGGGGGAAAAACTGTTTTTT. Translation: CASSQGGPGTEGEKLFF.

The CDR3 nucleotides are TGCAGCGTTGAAGAGCGCGGGTCCGAGCAGTACTTC. This translates into CSVEERGSEQYF. The chain links TRBV29-1 to TRBJ2-7; the D gene is possibly TRBD2 (5 bases). Germline lookup yields CDR1 SQVTM and CDR2 ANQGSEA. There are 12 residues in the CDR3. Trimming shortened V by 0 bases and J by 6 bases, and 9 bases separated the two germline ends.

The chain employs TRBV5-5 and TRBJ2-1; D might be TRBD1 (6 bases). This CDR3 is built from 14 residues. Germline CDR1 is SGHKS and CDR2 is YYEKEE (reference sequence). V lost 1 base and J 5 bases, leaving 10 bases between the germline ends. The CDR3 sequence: CASSLTGYNNEQFF. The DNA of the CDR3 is TGTGCCAGCAGCTTGACAGGGTATAACAATGAGCAGTTCTTC.

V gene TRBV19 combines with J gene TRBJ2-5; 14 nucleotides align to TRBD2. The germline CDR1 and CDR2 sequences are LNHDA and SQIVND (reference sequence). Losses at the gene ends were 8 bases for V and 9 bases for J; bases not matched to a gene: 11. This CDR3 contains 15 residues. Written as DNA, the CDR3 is TGTGCCAGTTCGGGGGGACTAGCGGGAGTAGGGGCCCAGTACTTC. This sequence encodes CASSGGLAGVGAQYF.

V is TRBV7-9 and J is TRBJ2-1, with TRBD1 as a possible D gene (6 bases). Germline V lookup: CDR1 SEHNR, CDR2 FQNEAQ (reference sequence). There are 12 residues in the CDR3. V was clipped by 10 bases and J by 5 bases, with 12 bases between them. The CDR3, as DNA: TGTGCCATTGCGGACAGCCACAATGAGCAGTTCTTC. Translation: CAIADSHNEQFF.